The T cell receptor beta chain described here comes from a study of T cells in Graves' hyperthyroidism and ophthalmopathy. Study-level points and caveats: Model-based prediction identified ophthalmopathy a median roughly 6.1 months prior to its onset.

With a duration under 2 months, the hyperthyroidism was newly diagnosed in patients aged 18 to 65. Pregnant or lactating patients were excluded, as were those with uncontrolled infection or other autoimmune disease. PBMCs came from more than 9 ml fresh peripheral blood. Trimming shortened V by 6 bases and J by 0 bases, and 14 bases separated the two germline ends. Per the germline V gene, CDR1 is LNHDA and CDR2 is SQIVND (reference sequence). CDR3 size: 15 residues. RNA transcripts yielded amplified TCR beta CDR3 regions. When the TCR CDR3 underwent first-round RT-PCR, the HTBI primer set was used. Each CDR3 protein gets one entry after TCRdb re-called the multiplex PCR reads with MiXCR. This sample has 280,000 or so distinct CDR3 sequences; around 15% occur once, and the top ten carry 30%. Concerning this clonotype itself: The antigen remains undetermined.

The sequence came from a woman aged 50 to 65 with Graves' hyperthyroidism that later progressed to Graves' ophthalmopathy. The chain recombines TRBV19 with TRBJ1-1; D unresolved. The sample comprised blood. This chain's CDR3 is CASSQRGRLNTEAFF. The CDR3 DNA reads TGTGCCAGTAGCCAACGTGGCAGACTGAACACTGAAGCTTTCTTT.